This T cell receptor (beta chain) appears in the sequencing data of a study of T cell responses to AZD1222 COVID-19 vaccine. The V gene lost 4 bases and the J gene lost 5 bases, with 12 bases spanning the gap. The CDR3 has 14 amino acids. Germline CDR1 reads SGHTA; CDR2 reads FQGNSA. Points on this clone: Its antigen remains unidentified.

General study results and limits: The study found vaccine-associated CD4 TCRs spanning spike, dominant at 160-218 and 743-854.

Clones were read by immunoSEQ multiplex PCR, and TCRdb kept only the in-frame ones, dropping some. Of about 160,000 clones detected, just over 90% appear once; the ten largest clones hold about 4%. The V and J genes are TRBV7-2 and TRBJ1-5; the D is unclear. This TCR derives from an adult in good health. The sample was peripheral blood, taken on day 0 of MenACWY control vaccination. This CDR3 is CASSSIKGHQPQHF. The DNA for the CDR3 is TGTGCCAGCAGCTCCATAAAGGGTCATCAGCCCCAGCATTTT.